These 9 T cell receptor beta chains were sequenced from one sample in a study of T cell repertoires in cytomegalovirus infection. MiXCR, applied by TCRdb to the reads, yields one record per CDR3 protein. The sample carries approximately 140,000 distinct CDR3 sequences, 7% to 10% recorded once. Material for sequencing was PBMCs. These receptor sequences come from a human donor in good health (CMV status not recorded). Some clones in this sample may be carry-over from other donors' samples.

The chain has TRBV2 and TRBJ1-2, with TRBD1 identical over 7 bases. The J segment lost 5 bases and the V segment lost 3 bases, leaving 15 bases of the junction unmatched. Germline CDR1 reads SNHLY; CDR2 reads FYNNEI. The CDR3 contains 17 residues. Here the CDR3 reads CASSEVPTGIGVYGYTF. In DNA form, the CDR3 reads TGTGCCAGCAGTGAGGTCCCGACAGGGATAGGAGTATATGGCTACACCTTC.

This clonotype was picked up a small number of times. The chain employs TRBV27 and TRBJ2-1; D is possibly TRBD2 (5 bases). Germline V gene lookup returns CDR1 MNHEY and CDR2 SMNVEV (reference sequence). Between the trimmed V and J ends, which lost 5 bases and 4 bases, there was a span of 21 bases. The CDR3 covers 17 residues. CDR3 amino acids: CASSKVVSGRGYNEQFF. CDR3 DNA sequence: TGTGCCAGCAGTAAAGTTGTATCGGGGAGAGGGTACAATGAGCAGTTCTTC.

This clonotype has just a few counts. The chain recombines TRBV30 with TRBJ1-1; 7 nucleotides match TRBD1. The germline CDR1 and CDR2 sequences are GTSNPN and SVGIG (reference sequence). This CDR3 has 13 residues. Germline trimming cut 3 bases from V and 4 bases from J; bases unmatched to any gene: 5. CDR3: CAWSQGVVTEAFF. The CDR3 DNA follows: TGTGCCTGGAGCCAGGGGGTAGTCACTGAAGCTTTCTTT.

This clonotype appeared many times. The chain joins TRBV2 to TRBJ2-7; D may be TRBD1 (5 bases). CDR1 is SNHLY and CDR2 is FYNNEI in the germline V gene. V lost 3 bases to trimming and J lost 4 bases, with 13 bases between them. The CDR3 covers 14 residues. The CDR3 DNA reads as TGTGCCAGCAGTGATCTTCAGGGCTGGTACGAGCAGTACTTC. Translation: CASSDLQGWYEQYF.

This clonotype appeared many times. The rearrangement links TRBV19 to TRBJ1-1, with 8 bases lining up with TRBD1. Unmatched junction bases numbered 12, after V lost 6 bases and J lost 6 bases. Germline-derived CDR1 and CDR2 are LNHDA and SQIVND (reference sequence). The CDR3 covers 15 residues. In nucleotides, the CDR3 is TGTGCCAGTAGCGAGGGCGGACAGGGAAGATCTGAAGCTTTCTTT. Residues: CASSEGGQGRSEAFF.

CDR3: CASSGVTGELFF. CDR3 sequence (DNA): TGTGCCAGCAGTGGAGTCACCGGGGAGCTGTTTTTT. This chain links TRBV2 with TRBJ2-2; no clear D. CDR1 is SNHLY, CDR2 FYNNEI, per germline. The V gene lost 4 bases and the J gene lost 4 bases, with 4 bases spanning the gap. This CDR3 region has 12 residues.

This clonotype came up many times. This chain uses TRBV7-8 with TRBJ1-1; possible D gene TRBD1, 5 bases. This CDR3 contains 16 residues. V was cut by 5 bases and J by 0 bases, with 16 bases left in between. From germline, CDR1 is SGHVS and CDR2 FQNEAQ. For the CDR3, the DNA is TGTGCCAGCAGCCCCCATAGGGTGGACATGAACACTGAAGCTTTCTTT. Translating gives CASSPHRVDMNTEAFF.

This clonotype was picked up a small number of times. This chain joins TRBV27 and TRBJ2-2; 7 bases agree with TRBD2. The CDR3 spans 13 residues. Trimming at V came to 2 bases and at J to 6 bases, leaving 0 bases not matched to a gene. Looked up from germline, CDR1 is MNHEY and CDR2 is SMNVEV (reference sequence). The CDR3 sequence: CASSLRGAGELFF. The DNA of the CDR3 is TGTGCCAGCAGTTTACGGGGGGCCGGGGAGCTGTTTTTT.

This clonotype was counted many times. The V call is TRBV28, the J call TRBJ2-7; TRBD1 or TRBD2 may be the D gene (6 bases each). Germline V gene lookup returns CDR1 MDHEN and CDR2 SYDVKM. Deletions cut 5 bases from V and 2 bases from J, with 16 bases between. The CDR3 is 15 amino acids. CDR3 DNA sequence: TGTGCCAGCAGTCTCCTGGGGGGCATCACCTACGAGCAGTACTTC. It translates to CASSLLGGITYEQYF.